This TCR beta chain was identified in a study of shared clonotypes between healthy human individuals. Profiled with immunoSEQ multiplex PCR; TCRdb holds only in-frame clones, not every one. Among under 550,000 clones listed, about 96% were seen once. Trimming cost V 9 bases and J 7 bases; bases outside gene matches: 14. Germline V CDR1 and CDR2: MDHEN, SYDVKM. The CDR3 sequence is 14 residues long. The sequenced material came from naive CD4+ T cells sorted from blood. Indicated subset: CD45RA+ positively selected. The J gene is TRBJ2-7, the V gene TRBV28; the match to TRBD1 covers 8 bases. This TCR was sampled from a woman in her 30s in good health. CDR3 in amino acids: CASVLRTGRGEQYF. CDR3 coding DNA: TGTGCCAGTGTGCTGAGGACAGGGCGTGGGGAGCAGTACTTC. The complete variable domain, with remaining parts taken from reference TRBV28 and TRBJ2-7, reads DVKVTQSSRYLVKRTGEKVFLECVQDMDHENMFWYRQDPGLGLRLIYFSYDVKMKEKGDIPEGYSVSREKKERFSLILESASTNQTSMYLCASVLRTGRGEQYFGPGTRLTVT.